Given below is one T cell receptor (beta chain) in context. The CDR3 length is 14 residues. Germline lookup yields CDR1 SGDLS and CDR2 YYNGEE. With V trimmed by 3 bases and J by 7 bases, 7 bases remained unmatched. These data are taken from a study of cytotoxic CD8 clonotypes in ibrutinib-treated CLL. Depth targeted 1 in 200,000 to 1 in 1 million T cells, averaging 10x coverage per clonotype. Clones were read by immunoSEQ multiplex PCR, and TCRdb kept only the in-frame ones, dropping some. The profile covers about 120,000 clones, with 45% to 65% appearing a single time and more than 35% taken by the ten largest.

The J gene is TRBJ2-5, the V gene TRBV9; 9 bases match TRBD1. The sample consisted of PBMCs, taken after 24 months of ibrutinib treatment. The receptor was derived from a human donor with chronic lymphocytic leukemia. As DNA, the CDR3 is TGTGCCAGCAGCGGTGGACAGGGGCCCGTGACCCAGTACTTC. It yields the protein CASSGGQGPVTQYF.